Following are 20 T cell receptor beta chains from one sample sequenced in a study of beta chain features in type 1 diabetes. Expressed TCRB transcripts were sequenced, since all the RNA that had been isolated was reverse transcribed. Produced via immunoSEQ multiplex PCR; TCRdb's table is partial and in-frame only. The sample lists a few hundred thousand clones; approximately 28% were seen once. What was sequenced was naive CD4+ T cells from blood. These TCRs come from a young man in good health.

This chain connects TRBV30 to TRBJ2-1; 12 positions agree with TRBD2. V lost 3 bases and J lost 3; bases outside the gene matches: 6. CDR1 and CDR2 (germline): GTSNPN, SVGIG (reference sequence). The CDR3 runs 16 residues. The DNA of the CDR3 is TGTGCCTGGAGCCAGACTAGCGGGAGCTACTACAATGAGCAGTTCTTC. Translating it yields CAWSQTSGSYYNEQFF.

The J gene is TRBJ2-5, the V gene TRBV6-5, with 7 bases fitting TRBD2. Germline values: CDR1 MNHEY, CDR2 SVGAGI. The ends lost 2 bases at V and 4 bases at J; junction bases unmatched: 7. The CDR3 is made up of 15 amino acids. DNA of the CDR3: TGTGCCAGCAGTTACCAACGAGCGGGAAGAGAGACCCAGTACTTC. Residues: CASSYQRAGRETQYF.

This chain uses TRBV5-1 with TRBJ2-1; 7 bases are a match to TRBD2. V was pared by 0 bases and J by 6 bases, with 6 bases of the junction left unmatched. Germline CDR1 reads SGHRS; CDR2 reads YFSETQ. There are 15 residues in the CDR3. This chain's CDR3 is CASSLGAGRVNEQFF. In DNA form, the CDR3 reads TGCGCCAGCAGCTTGGGAGCGGGGAGGGTCAATGAGCAGTTCTTC.

The chain carries TRBV7-9 and TRBJ2-7, with TRBD1 as a possible D gene (5 bases). Per germline, CDR1 SEHNR and CDR2 FQNEAQ (reference sequence). The CDR3 length is 15 residues. Trimming shortened V by 3 bases and J by 5 bases, and 17 bases separated the two germline ends. The CDR3 region is CASSFGRGIVNEQYF. CDR3 nucleotide sequence: TGTGCCAGCAGCTTCGGAAGGGGTATCGTCAACGAGCAGTACTTC.

This clone was counted only a few times. The CDR3 protein is CASSQGAGEGSGANVLTF. The DNA of the CDR3 is TGTGCCAGCAGCCAAGGGGCAGGGGAAGGCTCTGGGGCCAACGTCCTGACTTTC. This chain links TRBV4-2 with TRBJ2-6, with a possible D match to TRBD1 (6 bases). V shed 1 base and J shed 0 bases, with 13 bases lying between them. Per germline, CDR1 LGHNA and CDR2 YNFKEQ. The CDR3 has 18 residues.

This clone was seen a handful of times. In the same sample, other DNA sequences code for this CDR3. The V call is TRBV29-1, the J call TRBJ2-7; TRBD1 matches at 9 bases. The V gene end was trimmed by 6 bases and the J gene end by 0 bases; junction bases not matched to a gene: 3. The CDR3 extends over 13 amino acids. The germline gives CDR1 SQVTM, CDR2 ANQGSEA. The CDR3 region has the DNA TGCAGCGTCCCGGGACAGGGCTCCTACGAGCAGTACTTC. Residues: CSVPGQGSYEQYF.

The chain uses TRBV4-1 and TRBJ2-6; D is undetermined. Trimming pared 0 bases from V and 2 bases from J, leaving 8 bases between. This CDR3 spans 16 amino acids. Germline V gene data show CDR1 as MGHRA and CDR2 as YSYEKL. Here the CDR3 reads CASSQDNRAGANVLTF. The DNA of the CDR3 is TGCGCCAGCAGCCAAGATAATAGAGCTGGGGCCAACGTCCTGACTTTC.

This clone was counted only a few times. The J gene is TRBJ2-5, the V gene TRBV5-4; 12 bases line up with TRBD1. The J segment lost 4 bases and the V segment lost 4 bases, leaving 8 bases of the junction unmatched. CDR1 and CDR2 from the germline V gene are SGHNT and YYREEE (reference sequence). The CDR3 consists of 16 residues. CDR3: CASSPPGQGARETQYF. The CDR3 nucleotides are TGTGCCAGCAGCCCACCGGGACAGGGGGCGCGAGAGACCCAGTACTTC.

The chain recombines TRBV7-2 with TRBJ1-2, with TRBD1 identical over 8 bases. J was trimmed by 8 bases and V by 5 bases; bases with no gene match: 7. The CDR3 is made up of 13 amino acids. Germline V gene lookup returns CDR1 SGHTA and CDR2 FQGNSA. CDR3 region: CASSPDRVGGYTF. The CDR3 DNA sequence: TGTGCCAGCAGCCCGGACAGGGTAGGGGGCTACACCTTC.

This clone was seen a handful of times. The chain links TRBV13 to TRBJ1-4, with TRBD1 as a possible D gene (6 bases). Germline lookup yields CDR1 PRHDT and CDR2 FYEKMQ (reference sequence). The CDR3 sequence is 13 residues long. The V and J ends lost 5 bases and 7 bases respectively, with 11 bases between them. Here the CDR3 reads CASSRRQAEKLFF. CDR3 bases: TGTGCCAGCAGCCGTAGACAGGCTGAAAAACTGTTTTTT.

This clone came up a few times. The chain links TRBV5-4 to TRBJ2-5; TRBD1 is a possible D gene (5 bases). The V end lost 4 bases, the J end lost 1 base, and 11 bases lay between the germline ends. The CDR3 is 14 amino acids. Germline values: CDR1 SGHNT, CDR2 YYREEE (reference sequence). CDR3 nucleotides: TGTGCCAGCAGCCCGTCGACAGCCCAAGAGACCCAGTACTTC. Protein: CASSPSTAQETQYF.

This clone was picked up a small number of times. The V gene is TRBV28, the J gene TRBJ1-1; D unclear. The V end lost 5 bases, the J end lost 7 bases, and 5 bases lay between the germline ends. Germline CDR1 and CDR2: MDHEN and SYDVKM. The CDR3 spans 10 residues. Written as DNA, the CDR3 is TGTGCCAGCAGTGGAAATGAAGCTTTCTTT. This codes for CASSGNEAFF.

The chain carries TRBV20-1 and TRBJ2-1, with D hard to call. CDR3 size: 11 residues. Deletions cut 0 bases from V and 10 bases from J, with 7 bases between. CDR1 and CDR2 from the germline V gene are DFQATT and SNEGSKA (reference sequence). Written as DNA, the CDR3 is TGCAGTGCTAGAGATGTGGGGGAGCAGTTCTTC. Residues: CSARDVGEQFF.

This sequence joins TRBV29-1 and TRBJ2-7; D perhaps matches TRBD1 (6 bases). CDR3 length: 11 amino acids. V was pared by 6 bases and J by 1 base, with 7 bases between. Germline V gives CDR1 SQVTM, CDR2 ANQGSEA. CDR3 sequence (DNA): TGCAGCGTGGGACATTCCTACGAGCAGTACTTC. This translates into CSVGHSYEQYF.

A remark on this clone: The same CDR3 also results from other DNA sequences found in this sample. V is TRBV7-2 and J is TRBJ2-7; no clear D. CDR3 size: 12 residues. V was trimmed by 5 bases and J by 0 bases, leaving 5 bases between them. Germline CDR1 and CDR2: SGHTA and FQGNSA. CDR3 nucleotide sequence: TGTGCCAGCAGCGCCAGCTCCTACGAGCAGTACTTC. As protein: CASSASSYEQYF.

The genes are TRBV30 and TRBJ2-7; D possibly corresponds to TRBD2 (6 bases). CDR1 and CDR2 from the germline V gene are GTSNPN and SVGIG (reference sequence). CDR3 length: 12 residues. The germline V and J ends were trimmed by 3 bases and 3 bases, with 9 bases remaining between them. The CDR3: CAWSHSGYEQYF. DNA of the CDR3: TGTGCCTGGAGCCATAGCGGCTACGAGCAGTACTTC.

This clone appeared a few times. The chain uses TRBV2 and TRBJ2-4; 7 bases line up with TRBD1. The CDR3 extends over 17 amino acids. Germline V gene data show CDR1 as SNHLY and CDR2 as FYNNEI. V gave up 4 bases and J gave up 2 bases; unmatched junction bases: 11. CDR3 sequence: CASSAIQGIISKNIQYF. The CDR3 region has the DNA TGTGCCAGCAGTGCTATACAGGGGATTATTTCCAAAAACATTCAGTACTTC.

The chain couples TRBV5-6 to TRBJ1-2; perhaps TRBD1 as D (5 bases). V lost 5 bases and J 0 bases, leaving 11 bases between the germline ends. Germline CDR1 reads SGHDT; CDR2 reads YYEEEE. The CDR3 loop spans 14 amino acids. The chain's CDR3 is CASSTGDTNYGYTF. DNA of the CDR3: TGTGCCAGCAGTACAGGCGACACTAACTATGGCTACACCTTC. The whole variable domain, remainder taken from reference TRBV5-6 and TRBJ1-2, is DAGVTQSPTHLIKTRGQQVTLRCSPKSGHDTVSWYQQALGQGPQFIFQYYEEEERQRGNFPDRFSGHQFPNYSSELNVNALLLGDSALYLCASSTGDTNYGYTFGSGTRLTVV.

This clone has just a few counts. This rearrangement joins TRBV6-7 to TRBJ2-1, with D perhaps assigned TRBD1 or TRBD2 (5 bases each). TRBV6-7 is an ORF for which the function is uncertain. Trimming removed 0 bases at V and 10 bases at J, with 10 bases between. This CDR3 contains 13 residues. Here the CDR3 DNA reads TGTGCCAGCAGTTACTCCTGGGGGAAGGAGCAGTTCTTC. Its protein product is CASSYSWGKEQFF.

This chain joins TRBV7-9 and TRBJ2-5, with D possibly being TRBD1 (5 bases). Trimming pared 6 bases from V and 4 bases from J, leaving 18 bases between. Germline V gives CDR1 SEHNR, CDR2 FQNEAQ (reference sequence). CDR3 length: 15 amino acids. CDR3: CASSSPGVGRETQYF. The CDR3 DNA reads as TGTGCCAGCAGTTCTCCCGGAGTGGGGCGAGAGACCCAGTACTTC.